The clone carrying this T cell receptor (beta chain) was counted between two and nine times. Combining a sample-barcoded 5' primer with a J-beta primer mix, a second PCR ran for 7 to 11 cycles. Via MiXCR, TCRdb re-called the 5' RACE reads, giving one row per CDR3 protein. Of just under 750,000 distinct CDR3 sequences listed, over 20% are singletons. This sample was included in a study of blood T cells in healthy people across ages. Trimming removed 2 bases at V and 4 bases at J, with 8 bases between. Per the germline V gene, CDR1 is DFQATT and CDR2 is SNEGSKA (reference sequence). The CDR3 spans 12 residues.

The sample consisted of blood. The sequence was obtained from a man in his 70s in good health. The chain has TRBV20-1 and TRBJ1-2; D ambiguous. CDR3 in DNA: TGCAGTGCTAGACTCGAGGGCTATGGCTACACCTTC. Translating it yields CSARLEGYGYTF.